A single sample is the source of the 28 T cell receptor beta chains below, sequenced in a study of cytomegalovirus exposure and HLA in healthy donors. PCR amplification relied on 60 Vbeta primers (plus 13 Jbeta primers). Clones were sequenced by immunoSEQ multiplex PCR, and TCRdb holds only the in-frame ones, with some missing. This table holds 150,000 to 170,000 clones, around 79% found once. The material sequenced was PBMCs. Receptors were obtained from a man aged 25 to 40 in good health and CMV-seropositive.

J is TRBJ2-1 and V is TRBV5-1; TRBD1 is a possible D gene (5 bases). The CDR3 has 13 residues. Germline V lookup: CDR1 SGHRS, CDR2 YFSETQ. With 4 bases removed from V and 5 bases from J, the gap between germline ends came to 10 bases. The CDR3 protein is CASSPDRNNEQFF. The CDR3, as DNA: TGCGCCAGCAGCCCAGACAGAAACAATGAGCAGTTCTTC.

The CDR3 loop reads CASPDRYHNEQFF. CDR3 nucleotides: TGTGCCAGCCCCGACAGATATCACAATGAGCAGTTCTTC. The rearrangement links TRBV6-4 to TRBJ2-1; a weak D match, TRBD1 (5 bases). V shed 8 bases and J shed 5 bases, with 13 bases lying between them. The CDR3 runs 13 residues. Per germline, CDR1 MRHNA and CDR2 SNTAGT.

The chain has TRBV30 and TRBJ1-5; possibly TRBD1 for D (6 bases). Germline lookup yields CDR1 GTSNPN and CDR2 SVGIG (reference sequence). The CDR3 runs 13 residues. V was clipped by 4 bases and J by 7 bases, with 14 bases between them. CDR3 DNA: TGTGCCTGGACCCACCAGGGGACCCAGCCCCAGCATTTT. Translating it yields CAWTHQGTQPQHF.

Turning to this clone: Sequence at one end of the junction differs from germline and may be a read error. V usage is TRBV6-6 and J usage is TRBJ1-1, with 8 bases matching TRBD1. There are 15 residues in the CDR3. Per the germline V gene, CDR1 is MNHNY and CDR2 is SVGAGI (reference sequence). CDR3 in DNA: TGTGCCAGCACTTACTTTACAGGGGGGGACACTGAAGCTTTCTTT. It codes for CASTYFTGGDTEAFF.

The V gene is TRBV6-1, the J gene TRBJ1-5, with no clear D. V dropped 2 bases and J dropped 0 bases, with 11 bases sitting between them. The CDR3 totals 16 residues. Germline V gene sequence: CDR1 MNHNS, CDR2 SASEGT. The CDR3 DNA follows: TGTGCCAGCAGTGAAAGGTACAGCTATAGCAATCAGCCCCAGCATTTT. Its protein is CASSERYSYSNQPQHF.

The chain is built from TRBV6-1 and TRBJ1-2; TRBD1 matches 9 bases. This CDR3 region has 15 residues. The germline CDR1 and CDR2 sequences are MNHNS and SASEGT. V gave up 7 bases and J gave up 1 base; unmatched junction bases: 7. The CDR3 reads CASIGGQGGNYGYTF. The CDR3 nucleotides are TGTGCCAGCATCGGGGGACAGGGCGGTAACTATGGCTACACCTTC.

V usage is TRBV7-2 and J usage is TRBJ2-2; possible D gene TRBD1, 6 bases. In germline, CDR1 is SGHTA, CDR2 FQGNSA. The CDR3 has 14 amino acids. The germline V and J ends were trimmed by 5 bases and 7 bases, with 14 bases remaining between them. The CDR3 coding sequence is TGTGCCAGCAGCCCATCCAGGGGCAGCGGGGAGCTGTTTTTT. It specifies CASSPSRGSGELFF. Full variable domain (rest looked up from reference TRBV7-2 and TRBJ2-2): GAGVSQSPSNKVTEKGKDVELRCDPISGHTALYWYRQSLGQGLEFLIYFQGNSAPDKSGLPSDRFSAERTGGSVSTLTIQRTQQEDSAVYLCASSPSRGSGELFFGEGSRLTVL.

This CDR3 is CASSRAGNQETQYF. Written as DNA, the CDR3 is TGTGCCAGCAGCCGGGCAGGGAACCAAGAGACCCAGTACTTC. The V and J genes are TRBV5-4 and TRBJ2-5; D might be TRBD1 (5 bases). The germline V and J ends were trimmed by 4 bases and 0 bases, with 10 bases remaining between them. CDR1 and CDR2 from the germline V gene are SGHNT and YYREEE (reference sequence). The CDR3 consists of 14 residues.

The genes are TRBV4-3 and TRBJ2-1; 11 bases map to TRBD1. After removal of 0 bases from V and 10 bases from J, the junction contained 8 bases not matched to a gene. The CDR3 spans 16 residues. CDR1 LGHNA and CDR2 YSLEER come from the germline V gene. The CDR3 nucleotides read TGCGCCAGCAGCCAAGACTGGGGACAGGGGGTTGACGAGCAGTTCTTC. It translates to CASSQDWGQGVDEQFF.

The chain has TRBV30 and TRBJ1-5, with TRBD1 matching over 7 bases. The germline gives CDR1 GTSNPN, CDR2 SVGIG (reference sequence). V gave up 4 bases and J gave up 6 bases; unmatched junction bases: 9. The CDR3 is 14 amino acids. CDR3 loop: CAWKKQGIGQPQHF. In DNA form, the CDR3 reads TGTGCCTGGAAAAAACAGGGGATCGGTCAGCCCCAGCATTTT. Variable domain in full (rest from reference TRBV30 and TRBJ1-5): SQTIHQWPATLVQPVGSPLSLECTVEGTSNPNLYWYRQAAGRGLQLLFYSVGIGQISSEVPQNLSASRPQDRQFILSSKKLLLSDSGFYLCAWKKQGIGQPQHFGDGTRLSIL.

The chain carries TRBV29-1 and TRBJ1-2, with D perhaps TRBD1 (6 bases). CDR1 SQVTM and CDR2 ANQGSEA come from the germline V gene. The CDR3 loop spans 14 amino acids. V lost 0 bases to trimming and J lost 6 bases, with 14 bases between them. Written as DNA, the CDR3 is TGCAGCGTTGAAGAAGCGGGGGCGTTTAATGGCTACACCTTC. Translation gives CSVEEAGAFNGYTF.

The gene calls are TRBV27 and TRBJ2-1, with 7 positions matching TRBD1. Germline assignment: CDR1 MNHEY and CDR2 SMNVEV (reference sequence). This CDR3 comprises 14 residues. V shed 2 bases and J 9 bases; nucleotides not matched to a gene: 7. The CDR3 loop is CASSLATGVAEQFF. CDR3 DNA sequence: TGTGCCAGCAGTTTAGCAACAGGGGTGGCTGAGCAGTTCTTC.

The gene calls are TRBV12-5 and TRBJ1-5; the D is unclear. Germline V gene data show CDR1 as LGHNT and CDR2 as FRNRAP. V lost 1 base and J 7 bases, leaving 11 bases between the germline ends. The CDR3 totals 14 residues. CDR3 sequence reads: CASGLELTRQPQHF. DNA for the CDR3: TGTGCTAGTGGTTTGGAGCTCACCCGGCAGCCCCAGCATTTT.

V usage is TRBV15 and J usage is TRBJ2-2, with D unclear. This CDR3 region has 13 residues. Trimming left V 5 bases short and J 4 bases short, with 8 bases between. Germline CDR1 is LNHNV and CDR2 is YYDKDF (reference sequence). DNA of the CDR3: TGTGCCACCAGCTTCCGGTTCACCGGGGAGCTGTTTTTT. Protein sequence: CATSFRFTGELFF.

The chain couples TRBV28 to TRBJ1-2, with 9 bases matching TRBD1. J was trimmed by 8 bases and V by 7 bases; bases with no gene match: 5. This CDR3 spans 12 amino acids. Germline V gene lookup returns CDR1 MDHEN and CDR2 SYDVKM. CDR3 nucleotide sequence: TGTGCCAGCACCTGGGGGACAGGGGGCTACACCTTC. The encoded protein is CASTWGTGGYTF.

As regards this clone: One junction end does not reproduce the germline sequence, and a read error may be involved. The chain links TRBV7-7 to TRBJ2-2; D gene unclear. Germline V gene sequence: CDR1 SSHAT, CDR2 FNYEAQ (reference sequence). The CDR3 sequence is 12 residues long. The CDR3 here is CASSPDTGELFF. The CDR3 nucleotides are TGTGCTAGCAGCCCCGACACCGGGGAGCTGTTTTTT.

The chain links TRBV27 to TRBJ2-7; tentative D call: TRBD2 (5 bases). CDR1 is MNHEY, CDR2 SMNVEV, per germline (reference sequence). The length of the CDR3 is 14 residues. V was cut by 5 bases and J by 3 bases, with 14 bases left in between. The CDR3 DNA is TGTGCCAGCAGTCCTTTCGATCGGGACTACGAGCAGTACTTC. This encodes CASSPFDRDYEQYF.

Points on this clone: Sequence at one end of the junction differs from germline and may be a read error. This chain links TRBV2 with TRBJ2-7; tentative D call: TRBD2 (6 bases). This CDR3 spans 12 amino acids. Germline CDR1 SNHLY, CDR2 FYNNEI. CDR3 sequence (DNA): TGTGCCAGCAGTGAACGGGGCGGGGTGGCACACTTC. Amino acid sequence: CASSERGGVAHF. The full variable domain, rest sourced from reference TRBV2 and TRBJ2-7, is EPEVTQTPSHQVTQMGQEVILRCVPISNHLYFYWYRQILGQKVEFLVSFYNNEISEKSEIFDDQFSVERPDGSNFTLKIRSTKLEDSAMYFCASSERGGVAHFGPGTRLTVT.

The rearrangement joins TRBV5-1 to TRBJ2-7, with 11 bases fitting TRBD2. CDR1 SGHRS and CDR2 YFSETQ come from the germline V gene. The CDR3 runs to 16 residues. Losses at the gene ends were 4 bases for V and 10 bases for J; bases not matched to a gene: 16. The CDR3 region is CASSPGNVLAGAEQYF. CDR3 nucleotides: TGCGCCAGCAGCCCCGGAAATGTACTAGCGGGAGCCGAACAGTACTTC.

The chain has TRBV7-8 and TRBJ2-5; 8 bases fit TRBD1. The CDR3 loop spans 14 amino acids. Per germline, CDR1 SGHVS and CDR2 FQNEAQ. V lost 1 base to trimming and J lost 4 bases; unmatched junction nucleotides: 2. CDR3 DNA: TGTGCCAGCAGCTTAGACAGGGGGAGAGAGACCCAGTACTTC. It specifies CASSLDRGRETQYF.

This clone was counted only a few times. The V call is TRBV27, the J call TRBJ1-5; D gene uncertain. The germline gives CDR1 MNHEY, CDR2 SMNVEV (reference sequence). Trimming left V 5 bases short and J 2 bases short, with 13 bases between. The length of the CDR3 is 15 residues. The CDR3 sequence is CASSITRGGNQPQHF. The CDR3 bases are TGTGCCAGCAGTATCACTCGCGGTGGCAATCAGCCCCAGCATTTT.

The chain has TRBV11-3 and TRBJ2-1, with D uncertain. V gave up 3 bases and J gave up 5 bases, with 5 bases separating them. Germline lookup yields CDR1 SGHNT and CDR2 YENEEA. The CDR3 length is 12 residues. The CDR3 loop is CASSFIDNEQFF. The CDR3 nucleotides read TGTGCCAGCAGCTTCATAGACAATGAGCAGTTCTTC.

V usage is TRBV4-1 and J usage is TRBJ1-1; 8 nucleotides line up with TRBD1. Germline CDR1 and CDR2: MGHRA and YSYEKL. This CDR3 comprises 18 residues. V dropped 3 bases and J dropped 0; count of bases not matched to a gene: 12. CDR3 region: CASSQMGQDYLLNTEAFF. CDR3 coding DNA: TGCGCCAGCAGCCAGATGGGACAGGACTATTTATTGAACACTGAAGCTTTCTTT.

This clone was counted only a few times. CDR3 loop: CASSSASGKGEQFF. The CDR3 DNA reads TGTGCCAGCAGCAGTGCTAGCGGGAAGGGGGAGCAGTTCTTC. The chain links TRBV7-9 to TRBJ2-1; 9 bases fit TRBD2. Trimming took 5 bases from V and 10 from J; bases not matched to a gene: 9. Per the germline V gene, CDR1 is SEHNR and CDR2 is FQNEAQ (reference sequence). There are 14 residues in the CDR3.

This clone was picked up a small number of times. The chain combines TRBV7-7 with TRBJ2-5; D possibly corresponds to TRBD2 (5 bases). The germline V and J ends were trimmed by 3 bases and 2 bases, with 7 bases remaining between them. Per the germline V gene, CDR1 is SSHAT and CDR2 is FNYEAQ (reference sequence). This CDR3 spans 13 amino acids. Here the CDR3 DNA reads TGTGCCAGCAGCTTTCGGGAACAAGAGACCCAGTACTTC. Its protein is CASSFREQETQYF.

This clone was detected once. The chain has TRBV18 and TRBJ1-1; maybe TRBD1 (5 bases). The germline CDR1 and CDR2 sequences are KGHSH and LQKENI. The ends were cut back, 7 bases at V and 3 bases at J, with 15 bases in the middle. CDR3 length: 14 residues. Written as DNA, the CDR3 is TGTGCCAGCTGGCGAGGACAAATCGACACTGAAGCTTTCTTT. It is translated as CASWRGQIDTEAFF.

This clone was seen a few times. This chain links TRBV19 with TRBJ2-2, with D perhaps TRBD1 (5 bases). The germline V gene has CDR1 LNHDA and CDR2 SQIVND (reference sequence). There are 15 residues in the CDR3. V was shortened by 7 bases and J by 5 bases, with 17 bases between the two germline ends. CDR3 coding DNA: TGTGCCAGTAACAAAGGGGCAGGTGGTACCGGGGAGCTGTTTTTT. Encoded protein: CASNKGAGGTGELFF.

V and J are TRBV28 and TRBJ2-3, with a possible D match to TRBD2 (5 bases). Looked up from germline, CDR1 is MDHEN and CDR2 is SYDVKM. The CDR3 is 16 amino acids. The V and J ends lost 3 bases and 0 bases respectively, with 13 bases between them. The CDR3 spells CASSFSGATSTDTQYF. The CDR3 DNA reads TGTGCCAGCAGTTTCAGCGGCGCCACTAGCACAGATACGCAGTATTTT. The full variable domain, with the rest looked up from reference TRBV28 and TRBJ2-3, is DVKVTQSSRYLVKRTGEKVFLECVQDMDHENMFWYRQDPGLGLRLIYFSYDVKMKEKGDIPEGYSVSREKKERFSLILESASTNQTSMYLCASSFSGATSTDTQYFGPGTRLTVL.